This is a list of T cell receptor beta chains from one sample in a study of human T cells and chemical hapten exposure. Using its own MiXCR run on the RACE reads, TCRdb lists one record per CDR3 protein. The sample contains about 40,000 distinct CDR3 sequences, around 3.2% of which appear only once. Material: whole blood, obtained in connection with sensitization to the hapten diphenylcyclopropenone (DPC). The receptors originated from a man aged 35-49 years with alopecia areata. Some clones in this sample may be carry-over from other donors' samples. CDR3s include the opening cysteine and the closing phenylalanine or tryptophan. Each record gives: D gene, J gene, clone size, V gene, CDR3 protein, CDR3 DNA. The D gene is left open where the match is weak. Expanded clones get a size class; other rows say once, few or many, or leave the size out.

d_call: TRBD2
j_call: TRBJ2-1
clone_size: many
v_call: TRBV18
cdr3_aa: CASSPPTGGTRVQNEQFF
cdr3_nt: TGTGCCAGCTCACCACCCACCGGGGGGACTAGGGTACAAAATGAGCAGTTCTTC

d_call: TRBD2
j_call: TRBJ2-3
clone_size: many
v_call: TRBV6-2/TRBV6-3
cdr3_aa: CASSYSTLAELNTQYF
cdr3_nt: TGTGCCAGCAGTTACTCGACACTAGCGGAGCTCAATACGCAGTATTTT

d_call: TRBD1
j_call: TRBJ1-6
clone_size: many
v_call: TRBV6-5
cdr3_aa: CASSYSGTGAAISPLHF
cdr3_nt: TGTGCCAGCAGTTACTCCGGGACAGGGGCGGCTATATCGCCCCTCCACTTT

d_call: TRBD1
j_call: TRBJ1-1
clone_size: many
v_call: TRBV2
cdr3_aa: CARGQGGLFGTEAFF
cdr3_nt: TGTGCCAGAGGACAGGGTGGGTTATTCGGGACTGAAGCTTTCTTT

d_call: TRBD2
j_call: TRBJ2-1
clone_size: many
v_call: TRBV5-6
cdr3_aa: CASSTGTSQYNEQFF
cdr3_nt: TGTGCCAGCAGCACAGGGACTAGCCAGTACAATGAGCAGTTCTTC

d_call: -
j_call: TRBJ2-7
clone_size: many
v_call: TRBV14
cdr3_aa: CASSQVSRPWGQYF
cdr3_nt: TGTGCCAGCAGCCAAGTGTCTCGGCCCTGGGGGCAGTACTTC

d_call: -
j_call: TRBJ1-2
clone_size: many
v_call: TRBV6-5
cdr3_aa: CASSWGGGRGDGYTF
cdr3_nt: TGTGCCAGCAGTTGGGGAGGAGGGAGGGGAGATGGCTACACCTTC

d_call: -
j_call: TRBJ1-6
clone_size: many
v_call: TRBV27
cdr3_aa: CASSLSGHHNSPLHF
cdr3_nt: TGTGCCAGCAGTTTATCGGGACACCATAATTCACCCCTCCACTTT

d_call: TRBD2
j_call: TRBJ2-7
clone_size: many
v_call: TRBV6-5
cdr3_aa: CASTYSGRSEQYF
cdr3_nt: TGTGCCAGCACCTATAGCGGGAGAAGCGAGCAGTACTTC

d_call: TRBD2
j_call: TRBJ2-5
clone_size: many
v_call: TRBV29-1
cdr3_aa: CSVYGLATETQYF
cdr3_nt: TGCAGCGTATACGGACTAGCGACGGAGACCCAGTACTTC

d_call: -
j_call: TRBJ2-1
clone_size: many
v_call: TRBV12-3/TRBV12-4
cdr3_aa: CASSLSGEAEQFF
cdr3_nt: TGTGCCAGCAGTTTATCAGGGGAAGCTGAGCAGTTCTTC

d_call: -
j_call: TRBJ2-5
clone_size: -
v_call: TRBV11-1
cdr3_aa: CASSRYREKQETQYF
cdr3_nt: TGTGCCAGCAGCAGATACCGGGAAAAGCAAGAGACCCAGTACTTC

d_call: -
j_call: TRBJ2-2
clone_size: few
v_call: TRBV23-1
cdr3_aa: CASSQCHPNTGELFF
cdr3_nt: TGCGCCAGCAGTCAATGTCACCCTAACACCGGGGAGCTGTTTTTT

d_call: TRBD2
j_call: TRBJ2-7
clone_size: -
v_call: TRBV28
cdr3_aa: CASRGLPYEQYF
cdr3_nt: TGTGCCAGTCGGGGACTACCTTACGAGCAGTACTTC

d_call: -
j_call: TRBJ2-3
clone_size: many
v_call: TRBV5-4
cdr3_aa: CASSLAGSADTQYF
cdr3_nt: TGTGCCAGCAGCTTGGCAGGGTCGGCAGATACGCAGTATTTT

d_call: -
j_call: TRBJ1-1
clone_size: many
v_call: TRBV20-1
cdr3_aa: CSAARGGDTEAFF
cdr3_nt: TGCAGTGCAGCCCGGGGTGGGGACACTGAAGCTTTCTTT

d_call: -
j_call: TRBJ1-4
clone_size: few
v_call: TRBV20-1
cdr3_aa: CSAQGQEAEKLFF
cdr3_nt: TGCAGTGCTCAGGGCCAGGAAGCTGAAAAACTGTTTTTT

d_call: -
j_call: TRBJ1-1
clone_size: few
v_call: TRBV4-2
cdr3_aa: CASSQRDETLAEAFF
cdr3_nt: TGTGCCAGCAGCCAAAGGGATGAAACCTTAGCTGAAGCTTTCTTT

d_call: -
j_call: TRBJ2-2
clone_size: -
v_call: TRBV3-1
cdr3_aa: CASSQTLTGELFF
cdr3_nt: TGTGCCAGCAGCCAGACCCTAACCGGGGAGCTGTTTTTT

d_call: -
j_call: TRBJ2-1
clone_size: many
v_call: TRBV5-1
cdr3_aa: CASSLGRLRAGSRNEQFF
cdr3_nt: TGCGCCAGCAGCTTGGGCCGTCTTCGGGCGGGATCAAGGAATGAGCAGTTCTTC

d_call: TRBD1
j_call: TRBJ2-3
clone_size: -
v_call: TRBV7-2
cdr3_aa: CSSSLDWGTDTDTQYF
cdr3_nt: TGTTCCAGCAGCTTAGACTGGGGGACAGACACAGATACGCAGTATTTT

d_call: -
j_call: TRBJ2-3
clone_size: many
v_call: TRBV10-1
cdr3_aa: CASSETYGEGTDTQYF
cdr3_nt: TGCGCCAGCAGTGAGACGTACGGAGAAGGCACAGATACGCAGTATTTT